One sample yielded the 12 T cell receptor beta chains listed below, sequenced in a study of post-analysis software for immune sequencing data. Broader study findings: With TRBV5-6, TRBV5-1 and TRBV20-1 included, about five TRBV segments were more frequent in patients than in controls.

Antigens for these TCRs are unknown. Unique molecular identifiers featured in each of the TCR beta cDNA libraries. MiXCR was run by TCRdb on the PCR reads, yielding one entry per CDR3 protein. The table has fewer than 850,000 distinct CDR3 sequences, approximately 30% seen once; the top ten hold 0.5% to 0.6%. Sequencing input: blood. All receptors derive from a girl between 10 and 17 years old with multiple sclerosis.

This clonotype has more than one count but fewer than ten. The chain links TRBV7-2 to TRBJ2-1; D may correspond to TRBD1 or TRBD2 (6 bases each). The CDR3 consists of 15 residues. V lost 1 base and J lost 9, with 16 bases in between. Germline CDR1 and CDR2: SGHTA and FQGNSA. The CDR3: CASSLDRTVGGEQFF. CDR3 in DNA: TGTGCCAGCAGCTTAGATAGGACAGTGGGGGGTGAGCAGTTCTTC.

This clonotype was observed a few times. V and J are TRBV20-1 and TRBJ2-5; 11 bases align to TRBD2. CDR1 is DFQATT, CDR2 SNEGSKA, per germline (reference sequence). V shed 6 bases, J shed 2 bases, and the junction held 8 bases outside the gene matches. CDR3 length: 15 amino acids. CDR3: CSADQGLAVQETQYF. In nucleotides, the CDR3 is TGCAGTGCCGACCAGGGACTAGCGGTACAAGAGACCCAGTACTTC.

This clonotype appeared a few times. This sequence joins TRBV11-2 and TRBJ2-3; D uncertain. The ends were cut back, 0 bases at V and 2 bases at J, with 9 bases in the middle. The CDR3 contains 15 residues. Looked up from germline, CDR1 is SGHAT and CDR2 is FQNNGV. The CDR3 region is CASSLEGSPTDTQYF. The CDR3 nucleotides are TGTGCCAGCAGCTTAGAGGGTAGCCCCACAGATACGCAGTATTTT.

Comment on this clonotype: Given a much more abundant clone one base away, this may be a read error. The V and J genes are TRBV9 and TRBJ2-3, with 10 positions matching TRBD2. CDR1 is SGDLS and CDR2 is YYNGEE in the germline V gene. After removal of 0 bases from V and 0 bases from J, the junction contained 4 bases not matched to a gene. The CDR3 extends over 17 amino acids. The CDR3 DNA sequence: TGTGCCAGCAGCGTAGAGTCTAGCGGGAGAAGCACAGATACGCAGTATTTT. Encoded protein: CASSVESSGRSTDTQYF.

This clonotype was detected only a few times. The chain recombines TRBV20-1 with TRBJ2-2; 10 bases fit TRBD2. The germline CDR1 and CDR2 sequences are DFQATT and SNEGSKA (reference sequence). The CDR3 extends over 17 amino acids. J lost 5 bases, V lost 0 bases, and 9 bases had no gene match. The CDR3 region is CSARDPLAGVGTGELFF. The CDR3 nucleotides are TGCAGTGCTAGAGATCCCCTAGCGGGGGTTGGTACCGGGGAGCTGTTTTTT.

At least ten counts were recorded for this clonotype. The chain uses TRBV12-3 or TRBV12-4 and TRBJ2-7; possibly TRBD1 for D (5 bases). The CDR3 covers 13 residues. With 3 bases removed from V and 1 base from J, the gap between germline ends came to 7 bases. The CDR3 spells CASSLYRSYEQYF. CDR3 DNA sequence: TGTGCCAGCAGTTTGTACAGGTCCTACGAGCAGTACTTC.

This clonotype occurred a few times. A much larger clone lies a single base off, so this may be a read error. The V gene is TRBV5-1, the J gene TRBJ2-1, with 9 positions matching TRBD1. The CDR3 is made up of 15 amino acids. The germline V gene has CDR1 SGHRS and CDR2 YFSETQ. Trimming cost V 4 bases and J 8 bases; bases outside gene matches: 10. CDR3 sequence reads: CASSPSGTGLDEQFF. In nucleotides, the CDR3 is TGCGCCAGCAGCCCCAGCGGGACAGGGTTGGATGAGCAGTTCTTC.

The genes are TRBV15 and TRBJ1-1; the D gene is possibly TRBD1 (5 bases). Germline CDR1 LNHNV, CDR2 YYDKDF (reference sequence). The CDR3 length is 13 residues. The V end lost 5 bases, the J end lost 6 bases, and 13 bases lay between the germline ends. The CDR3 spells CATSPMGVAEAFF. The DNA of the CDR3 is TGTGCCACCAGCCCGATGGGGGTAGCTGAAGCTTTCTTT.

This clonotype has just a few counts. This chain uses TRBV3-1 with TRBJ2-1, with 7 bases matching TRBD2. This CDR3 contains 16 residues. V lost 4 bases, J lost 0 bases, and 6 bases stayed unmatched. Per the germline V gene, CDR1 is LGHDT and CDR2 is YNNKEL (reference sequence). CDR3 in DNA: TGTGCCAGCAGCCTCCACGGCGGGAGCTCCTACAATGAGCAGTTCTTC. It is translated as CASSLHGGSSYNEQFF.

The gene calls are TRBV4-2 and TRBJ2-7; D gene uncertain. The germline gives CDR1 LGHNA, CDR2 YNFKEQ. Between the trimmed V and J ends, which lost 0 bases and 5 bases, there was a span of 5 bases. The length of the CDR3 is 12 residues. The CDR3 DNA reads TGTGCCAGCAGCCAAGACTTGGACGAGCAGTACTTC. Its translation: CASSQDLDEQYF.

CDR3 in DNA: TGTGCCAGCACCATAGACTCGGCCAATGAGCAGTTCTTC. Translated: CASTIDSANEQFF. The V call is TRBV6-6, the J call TRBJ2-1; D is undetermined. The germline gives CDR1 MNHNY, CDR2 SVGAGI (reference sequence). This CDR3 spans 13 amino acids. V was shortened by 7 bases and J by 6 bases, with 13 bases between the two germline ends.

The sample holds a few counts of this clonotype. The chain recombines TRBV7-2 with TRBJ1-2; perhaps TRBD1 as D (6 bases). The CDR3 consists of 17 residues. V was trimmed by 0 bases and J by 7 bases, leaving 21 bases between them. Germline-derived CDR1 and CDR2 are SGHTA and FQGNSA. The CDR3 loop is CASSLASQGGRWSGYTF. The CDR3 region has the DNA TGTGCCAGCAGCTTAGCCTCACAGGGTGGGCGCTGGAGTGGCTACACCTTC.